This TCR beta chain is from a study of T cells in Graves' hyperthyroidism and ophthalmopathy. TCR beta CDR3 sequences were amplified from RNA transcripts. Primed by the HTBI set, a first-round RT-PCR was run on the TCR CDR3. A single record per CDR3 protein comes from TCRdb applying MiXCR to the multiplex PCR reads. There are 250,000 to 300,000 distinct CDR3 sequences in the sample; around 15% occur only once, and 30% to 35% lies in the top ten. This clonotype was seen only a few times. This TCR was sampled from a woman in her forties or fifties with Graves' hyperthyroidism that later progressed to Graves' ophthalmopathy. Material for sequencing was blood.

Written as DNA, the CDR3 is TGTGCCAGCTCACCGGACAGCCCTACTGCAACTAATGAAAAACTGTTTTTT. This gives the protein CASSPDSPTATNEKLFF. The V gene is TRBV18, the J gene TRBJ1-4, with D possibly being TRBD1 (6 bases). CDR3 size: 17 residues. V lost 3 bases to trimming and J lost 0 bases, with 14 bases between them. CDR1 is KGHSH and CDR2 is LQKENI in the germline V gene.